The 8 T cell receptor beta chains in this list originate from one sample, sequenced in a study of cytomegalovirus exposure and HLA in healthy donors. Vbeta (60) and Jbeta (13) primers were used in the PCR. Sequencing used immunoSEQ multiplex PCR; TCRdb keeps in-frame clones, though not all of them. The sample consists of 65,000 to 90,000 clones, around 84% of them appearing once. The specimen sequenced was PBMCs. These receptors all come from a woman in her thirties or forties in good health and CMV-seropositive.

The genes are TRBV7-9 and TRBJ1-3; weak D call: TRBD1 (5 bases). Germline V gene data show CDR1 as SEHNR and CDR2 as FQNEAQ (reference sequence). Deletions cut 3 bases from V and 3 bases from J, with 12 bases between. This CDR3 comprises 15 residues. Written as DNA, the CDR3 is TGTGCCAGCAGCTTCTCAGGGTATCGTGGAAACACCATATATTTT. Its translation: CASSFSGYRGNTIYF.

V gene TRBV6-5 combines with J gene TRBJ2-7; D unclear. The CDR3 runs 14 residues. CDR1 and CDR2 (germline): MNHEY, SVGAGI. With 2 bases removed from V and 0 bases from J, the gap between germline ends came to 8 bases. The CDR3 here is CASSYMYISYEQYF. The CDR3 DNA follows: TGTGCCAGCAGTTACATGTACATCTCCTACGAGCAGTACTTC.

This clone was found a few times. The rearrangement uses TRBV7-9 and TRBJ1-2, with 10 bases identical to TRBD1. The CDR3 spans 17 residues. V gave up 4 bases and J gave up 3 bases; unmatched junction bases: 11. Germline CDR1 and CDR2: SEHNR and FQNEAQ (reference sequence). CDR3 sequence reads: CASSSPARDRGDYGYTF. In DNA form, the CDR3 reads TGTGCCAGCAGCTCGCCGGCCAGGGACAGGGGCGACTATGGCTACACCTTC.

The gene calls are TRBV7-7 and TRBJ2-5, with D possibly being TRBD1 (5 bases). CDR1 SSHAT and CDR2 FNYEAQ come from the germline V gene (reference sequence). The V end lost 4 bases, the J end lost 6 bases, and 18 bases lay between the germline ends. There are 15 residues in the CDR3. For the CDR3, the DNA is TGTGCCAGCAGCTCCGATGCCAGGGCGGTGAAGACCCAGTACTTC. Translating it yields CASSSDARAVKTQYF.

This chain connects TRBV9 to TRBJ1-4, with 8 bases lining up with TRBD1. Per the germline V gene, CDR1 is SGDLS and CDR2 is YYNGEE. The CDR3 totals 18 residues. V shed 4 bases, J shed 0 bases, and the junction held 11 bases outside the gene matches. The CDR3 nucleotides read TGTGCCAGCAGCTTCTCCCGGGACAGGCATGCAACTAATGAAAAACTGTTTTTT. It translates to CASSFSRDRHATNEKLFF.

The chain recombines TRBV19 with TRBJ2-2, with 11 nucleotides matching TRBD1. V dropped 8 bases and J dropped 5; count of bases not matched to a gene: 1. CDR3 length: 13 amino acids. The germline gives CDR1 LNHDA, CDR2 SQIVND (reference sequence). CDR3 DNA: TGTGCCAGTCGGGACAGGGGGACCGGGGAGCTGTTTTTT. Protein product: CASRDRGTGELFF.

In nucleotides, the CDR3 is TGCAGCGTCGGGGGGGAGTGGGATGGCTACACCTTC. The encoded protein is CSVGGEWDGYTF. The chain couples TRBV29-1 to TRBJ1-2; weak D call: TRBD1 (5 bases). CDR1 is SQVTM, CDR2 ANQGSEA, per germline. Trimming took 6 bases from V and 6 from J, leaving 14 bases between them. CDR3 length: 12 residues.

J is TRBJ2-3 and V is TRBV27; 11 nucleotides match TRBD2. The germline gives CDR1 MNHEY, CDR2 SMNVEV (reference sequence). The CDR3 has 18 amino acids. V was pared by 2 bases and J by 1 base, with 8 bases of the junction left unmatched. The CDR3 sequence is CASSLASGGPRGTDTQYF. The CDR3, as DNA: TGTGCCAGCAGTTTAGCTAGCGGGGGGCCTAGGGGCACAGATACGCAGTATTTT.